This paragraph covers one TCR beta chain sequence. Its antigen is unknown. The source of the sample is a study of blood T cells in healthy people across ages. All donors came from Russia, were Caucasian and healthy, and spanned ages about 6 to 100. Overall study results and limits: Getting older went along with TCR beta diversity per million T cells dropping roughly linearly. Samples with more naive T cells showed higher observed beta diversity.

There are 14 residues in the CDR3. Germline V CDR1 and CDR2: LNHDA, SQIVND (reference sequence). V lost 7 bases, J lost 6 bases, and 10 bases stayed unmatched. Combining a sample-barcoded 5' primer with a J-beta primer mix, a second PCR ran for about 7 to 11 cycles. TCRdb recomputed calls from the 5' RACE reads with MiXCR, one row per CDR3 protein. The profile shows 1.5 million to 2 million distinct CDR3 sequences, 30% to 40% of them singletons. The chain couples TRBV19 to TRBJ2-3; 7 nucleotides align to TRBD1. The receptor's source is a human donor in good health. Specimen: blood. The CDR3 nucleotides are TGTGCCAGTACCCGACAGGGAACTACTGATACGCAGTATTTT. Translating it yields CASTRQGTTDTQYF.